Presented here are 21 T cell receptor beta chains from one specimen sequenced in a study of Graves' ophthalmopathy and Graves' hyperthyroidism. TCR beta CDR3 regions were amplified from RNA transcripts. HTBI-primed RT-PCR formed the first round, and a multiplex PCR formed the second. TCRdb re-derived calls from the multiplex PCR reads in MiXCR, one entry per CDR3 protein. The sample records some 240,000 distinct CDR3 sequences, 40% to 50% being singletons. Input material: peripheral blood. These receptors originate from an adult man with Graves' ophthalmopathy.

In this sample, this clonotype turned up many times. The junction shows a germline mismatch at one end, possibly a read error. The V call is TRBV7-7, the J call TRBJ1-1; the D is unclear. The CDR3 has 12 amino acids. CDR1 is SSHAT, CDR2 FNYEAQ, per germline (reference sequence). CDR3: CASSSENTEAFF. The DNA of the CDR3 is TGTGCTAGCAGTTCAGAGAACACTGAAGCTTTCTTT.

The chain recombines TRBV3-1 with TRBJ1-1, with D perhaps matching TRBD1 (5 bases). Trimming removed 1 base from V and 8 bases from J, with 11 bases in between. CDR1 and CDR2 from the germline V gene are LGHDT and YNNKEL (reference sequence). The CDR3 is made up of 13 amino acids. The CDR3, as DNA: TGTGCCAGCAGCCAAGTGTCAGGGACCGAAGCTTTCTTT. Translation gives CASSQVSGTEAFF. The variable domain in full, with the rest retrieved from reference TRBV3-1 and TRBJ1-1, is DTAVSQTPKYLVTQMGNDKSIKCEQNLGHDTMYWYKQDSKKFLKIMFSYNNKELIINETVPNRFSPKSPDKAHLNLHINSLELGDSAVYFCASSQVSGTEAFFGQGTRLTVV.

This clonotype was found a few times. The chain is built from TRBV25-1 and TRBJ2-7; D possibly corresponds to TRBD1 (6 bases). Germline-derived CDR1 and CDR2 are MGHDK and SYGVNS. Trimming left V 8 bases short and J 2 bases short, with 10 bases between. The CDR3 runs to 12 residues. CDR3 in DNA: TGTGCCAGCCCGACAGGTGCCTACGAGCAGTACTTC. It codes for CASPTGAYEQYF.

There are many counts of this clonotype. The chain carries TRBV25-1 and TRBJ1-2; D is possibly TRBD1 (6 bases). This CDR3 contains 15 residues. Trimming left V 1 base short and J 6 bases short, with 15 bases between. The V gene's germline CDR1 is MGHDK and CDR2 SYGVNS. CDR3 nucleotides: TGTGCCAGCAGTGAATTGAGGGGGTTAGAGGATGGCTACACCTTC. Protein: CASSELRGLEDGYTF.

The chain couples TRBV29-1 to TRBJ1-4; D remains unclear. CDR3 length equals 17 residues. Germline V gene data show CDR1 as SQVTM and CDR2 as ANQGSEA. The V gene lost 3 bases and the J gene lost 2 bases, with 19 bases spanning the gap. CDR3 region: CSVDPRETDGTNEKLFF. The CDR3 DNA reads as TGCAGCGTTGACCCCCGTGAGACGGACGGCACTAATGAAAAACTGTTTTTT.

Of note for this clonotype: The conserved phenylalanine or tryptophan normally closing the CDR3 is absent here, so this likely arose from a read error. V is TRBV5-4 and J is TRBJ2-7; D not resolved. The germline CDR1 and CDR2 sequences are SGHNT and YYREEE (reference sequence). The CDR3 runs to 11 residues. Here the CDR3 reads CASSQGYEQYL. The CDR3 bases are TGCGCCAGCAGCCAAGGCTACGAGCAGTACCTC.

The V gene is TRBV10-3, the J gene TRBJ2-5, with D possibly being TRBD2 (5 bases). This CDR3 contains 14 residues. Germline assignment: CDR1 ENHRY and CDR2 SYGVKD. The V gene lost 6 bases and the J gene lost 3 bases, with 14 bases spanning the gap. The CDR3 DNA sequence: TGTGCCATCAGACCAGCGGTCGCTAAAGAGACCCAGTACTTC. Translating it yields CAIRPAVAKETQYF.

The chain links TRBV11-2 to TRBJ1-2, with no clear D. The CDR3 runs to 12 residues. The germline CDR1 and CDR2 sequences are SGHAT and FQNNGV. Trimming stripped 3 bases from V and 6 bases from J, with 8 bases between. In DNA form, the CDR3 reads TGTGCCAGCAGCTTCCGGACGGATGGCTACACCTTC. Protein sequence: CASSFRTDGYTF.

V is TRBV5-1 and J is TRBJ2-7; 10 bases map to TRBD2. The V gene end was trimmed by 4 bases and the J gene end by 3 bases; junction bases not matched to a gene: 4. This CDR3 has 14 residues. Germline V lookup: CDR1 SGHRS, CDR2 YFSETQ. CDR3 sequence reads: CASSPGTSVYEQYF. The CDR3 nucleotides are TGCGCCAGCAGCCCCGGGACTAGCGTCTACGAGCAGTACTTC.

V usage is TRBV10-1 and J usage is TRBJ2-7; TRBD1 is a possible D gene (6 bases). The V gene's germline CDR1 is WNHNN and CDR2 SYGVQD (reference sequence). This CDR3 has 16 residues. Between the trimmed V and J ends, which lost 0 bases and 2 bases, there was a span of 14 bases. In DNA form, the CDR3 reads TGCGCCAGCAGTGAGTCTGGAACAGGGATAACCTACGAGCAGTACTTC. Residues: CASSESGTGITYEQYF.

This clonotype has more than one count but fewer than ten. The chain combines TRBV14 with TRBJ2-7; tentative D call: TRBD1 (5 bases). The V end was cut by 0 bases, the J end by 3 bases, with 12 bases between. Per germline, CDR1 SGHDN and CDR2 FVKESK. The length of the CDR3 is 15 residues. The CDR3 region is CASSQEQALSYEQYF. The CDR3 coding sequence is TGTGCCAGCAGCCAAGAACAGGCCCTTAGCTACGAGCAGTACTTC. Combining the CDR3 with reference TRBV14 and TRBJ2-7 gives the whole variable domain EAGVTQFPSHSVIEKGQTVTLRCDPISGHDNLYWYRRVMGKEIKFLLHFVKESKQDESGMPNNRFLAERTGGTYSTLKVQPAELEDSGVYFCASSQEQALSYEQYFGPGTRLTVT.

This clonotype has only a few counts. The chain combines TRBV5-6 with TRBJ1-1; 7 bases align to TRBD1. After removal of 0 bases from V and 10 bases from J, the junction contained 9 bases not matched to a gene. CDR3 length: 14 residues. Per germline, CDR1 SGHDT and CDR2 YYEEEE. The CDR3 is CASSLEGRQGRAFF. CDR3 nucleotide sequence: TGTGCCAGCAGCTTGGAAGGGCGACAGGGACGAGCTTTCTTT.

The CDR3, as DNA: TGCGCAACCATAGACGGGTCCACTGAAGCTTTCTTT. Residues: CATIDGSTEAFF. The rearrangement joins TRBV10-2 to TRBJ1-1; D is undetermined. This CDR3 is 12 amino acids long. CDR1 WSHSY and CDR2 SAAADI come from the germline V gene.

V gene TRBV20-1 combines with J gene TRBJ2-7; D ambiguous. Trimming took 3 bases from V and 2 from J, leaving 11 bases between them. This CDR3 has 13 amino acids. CDR1 and CDR2 (germline): DFQATT, SNEGSKA (reference sequence). The CDR3 reads CSASDGDPYEQYF. The CDR3 DNA sequence: TGCAGTGCTAGTGATGGTGACCCCTACGAGCAGTACTTC.

This clonotype was seen a handful of times. The CDR3 is CAISERGEYTEAFF. CDR3 bases: TGTGCCATCAGTGAGAGGGGGGAGTACACTGAAGCTTTCTTT. The rearrangement uses TRBV10-3 and TRBJ1-1, with a weak D call TRBD1 (6 bases). This CDR3 spans 14 amino acids. Germline V gene data show CDR1 as ENHRY and CDR2 as SYGVKD. Trimming took off 2 bases at V and 3 bases at J, with 10 bases between the two ends.

CDR3 DNA sequence: TGTGCCAGCACCTTTAGTGTAGGACAGGTCTATAGCAATCAGCCCCAGCATTTT. The encoded protein is CASTFSVGQVYSNQPQHF. The gene calls are TRBV7-2 and TRBJ1-5, with 7 bases matching TRBD1. V lost 7 bases to trimming and J lost 0 bases; unmatched junction nucleotides: 15. Germline CDR1 reads SGHTA; CDR2 reads FQGNSA. This CDR3 is built from 18 residues.

This clonotype came up a few times. The chain carries TRBV19 and TRBJ1-6; 8 bases align to TRBD1. The length of the CDR3 is 13 residues. In germline, CDR1 is LNHDA, CDR2 SQIVND (reference sequence). Germline trimming cut 5 bases from V and 18 bases from J; bases unmatched to any gene: 12. As DNA, the CDR3 is TGTGCCAGTAGTCCAGACAGGGGAAGAAATCCCCACTTT. This sequence encodes CASSPDRGRNPHF.

J is TRBJ2-7 and V is TRBV10-3; D is ambiguous. Germline loops: CDR1 ENHRY, CDR2 SYGVKD. V was clipped by 5 bases and J by 4 bases, with 15 bases between them. The CDR3 is 14 residues long. In DNA, the CDR3 is TGTGCCATCAGTTACTCGTCAACGGGTTACGAGCAGTACTTC. It is translated as CAISYSSTGYEQYF.

The V gene is TRBV9, the J gene TRBJ1-1; 10 nucleotides match TRBD1. CDR3 length: 15 residues. CDR1 and CDR2 from the germline V gene are SGDLS and YYNGEE. Trimming removed 4 bases from V and 5 bases from J; junction bases left unmatched: 8. CDR3 region: CASSREDRGGTEAFF. The CDR3 region has the DNA TGTGCCAGCAGCAGAGAGGACAGGGGGGGGACTGAAGCTTTCTTT.

This chain joins TRBV2 and TRBJ1-3, with a tentative D call TRBD1 (5 bases). The CDR3 has 14 amino acids. The germline V and J ends were trimmed by 2 bases and 4 bases, with 9 bases remaining between them. Germline CDR1 is SNHLY and CDR2 is FYNNEI. The chain's CDR3 is CASSETGAGNTIYF. The CDR3 nucleotides read TGTGCCAGCAGTGAAACAGGTGCCGGAAACACCATATATTTT.

Comment on this clonotype: This clone may be a read error of a much larger clone one base away. The chain is built from TRBV20-1 and TRBJ1-1; 11 bases agree with TRBD1. The germline CDR1 and CDR2 sequences are DFQATT and SNEGSKA (reference sequence). This CDR3 comprises 13 residues. Unmatched junction bases numbered 3, after V lost 5 bases and J lost 4 bases. This CDR3 is CSASGQGVTEAFF. CDR3 in DNA: TGCAGTGCTTCGGGACAGGGGGTCACTGAAGCTTTCTTT.